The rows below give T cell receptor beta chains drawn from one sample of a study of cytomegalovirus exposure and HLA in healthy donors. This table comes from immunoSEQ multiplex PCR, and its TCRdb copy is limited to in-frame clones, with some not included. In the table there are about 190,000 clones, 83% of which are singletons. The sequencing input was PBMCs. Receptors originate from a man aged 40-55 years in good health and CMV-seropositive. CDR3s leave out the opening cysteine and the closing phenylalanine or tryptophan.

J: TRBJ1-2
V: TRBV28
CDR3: ASSLMGVWEGYT

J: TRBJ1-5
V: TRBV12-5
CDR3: ASGLRVGGDQPQH

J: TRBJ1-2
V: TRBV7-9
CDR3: SSSLSSDGGYT

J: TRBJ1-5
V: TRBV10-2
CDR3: ASKMTEYSNQPQH

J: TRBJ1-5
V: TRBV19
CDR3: ASTRLGRRNQPQH

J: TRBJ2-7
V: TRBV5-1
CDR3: ASSPRGSGGIPHVYEQY

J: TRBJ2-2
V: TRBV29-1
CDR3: SVVWAPDTGELF

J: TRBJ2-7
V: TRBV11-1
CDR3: ASSLTSSYEQY

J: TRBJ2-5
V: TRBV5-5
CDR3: ASSPYSTGDQETQY

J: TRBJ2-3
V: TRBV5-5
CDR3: ASSSNQGQYTDTQY

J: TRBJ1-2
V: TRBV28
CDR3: ASMRDYGYT

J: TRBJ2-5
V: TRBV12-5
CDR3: ASGSGRFSTQY

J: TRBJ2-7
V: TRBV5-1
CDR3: ASSLGTGAGYEQY

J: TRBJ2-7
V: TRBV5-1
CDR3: ASSSNGQGDRSYEQY

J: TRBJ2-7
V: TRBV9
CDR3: ASSAAYEQY

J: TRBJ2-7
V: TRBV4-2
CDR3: ASSQDEAGTYEQY

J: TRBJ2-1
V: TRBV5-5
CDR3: ASSAFTSGSRNEQF

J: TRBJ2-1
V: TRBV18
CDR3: ASSPLWEGGNEQF

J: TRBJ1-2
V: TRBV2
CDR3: ASSEEEDWTGDGYT

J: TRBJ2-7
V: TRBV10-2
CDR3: ASRERQGSYEQY

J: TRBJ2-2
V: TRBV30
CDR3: ASTLAGGGTGELF

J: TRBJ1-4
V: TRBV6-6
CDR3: ASSYPIAPREGKLF

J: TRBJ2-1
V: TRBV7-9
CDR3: ASSNRQPEQF

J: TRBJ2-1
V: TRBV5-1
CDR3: ASSSREYNEQF

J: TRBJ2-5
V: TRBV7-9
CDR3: ASSFTAGTGFGYETQY

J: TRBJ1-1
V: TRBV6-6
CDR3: ASSYAPGLATEAF

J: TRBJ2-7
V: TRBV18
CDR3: ASSASRTGLYEQY

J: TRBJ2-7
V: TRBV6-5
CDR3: ASSYFETGSYEQY

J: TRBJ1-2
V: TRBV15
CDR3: ATSSPRQGAYGYT

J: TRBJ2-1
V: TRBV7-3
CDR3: ASSLGGRANLEQF

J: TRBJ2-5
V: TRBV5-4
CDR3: ASSRNSETQY

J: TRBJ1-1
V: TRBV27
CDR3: ASSYLSPTGALSTEAF

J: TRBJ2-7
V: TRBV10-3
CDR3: AISADAELYEQY

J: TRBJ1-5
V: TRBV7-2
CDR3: ASSIQGASNQPQH

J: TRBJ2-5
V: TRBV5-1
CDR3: ASSIAGGEETQY

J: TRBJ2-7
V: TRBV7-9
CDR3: ASSLPGRDEQY

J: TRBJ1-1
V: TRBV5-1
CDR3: ASSFGDSTEAF

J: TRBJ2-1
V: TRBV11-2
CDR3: ASSVRTGYIDEQF

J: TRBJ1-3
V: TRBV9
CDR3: ASSVGGTASSGNTIY

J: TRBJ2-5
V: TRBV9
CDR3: ASSVGPIGTGGSETQY

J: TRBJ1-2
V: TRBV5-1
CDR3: ASSLGTAYGYT

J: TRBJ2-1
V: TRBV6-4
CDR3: ASSTEAGGPNEQF

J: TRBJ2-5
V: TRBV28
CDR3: ASSGVAEEYQETQY

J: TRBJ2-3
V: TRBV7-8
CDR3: ASSVGGTDTQY

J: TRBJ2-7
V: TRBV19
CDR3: ASGRLAGSSYEQY

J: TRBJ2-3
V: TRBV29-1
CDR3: SVEVRNKGSTDTQY

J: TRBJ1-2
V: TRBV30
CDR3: AGPVTGNYGYT

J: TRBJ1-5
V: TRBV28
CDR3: ASYNLGVNQPQH

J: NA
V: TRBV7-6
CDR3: ASSLEPGRVEQY

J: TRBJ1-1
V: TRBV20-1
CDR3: SAGVRGAF

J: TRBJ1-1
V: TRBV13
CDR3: ASSRNGNTEAF

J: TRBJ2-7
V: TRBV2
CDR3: ASSALTSGLAYEQY

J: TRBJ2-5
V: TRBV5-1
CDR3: ASSRDTQASQY

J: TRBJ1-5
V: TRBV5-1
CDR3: ASSSDGGPNQPQH

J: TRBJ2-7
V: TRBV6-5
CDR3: ASSYDRNSYEQY

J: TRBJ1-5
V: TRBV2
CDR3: ASSRWANQPQH

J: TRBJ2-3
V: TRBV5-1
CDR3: ASSRQGLGDTQY

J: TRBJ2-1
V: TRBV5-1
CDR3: ASSLEDGSVDEQF

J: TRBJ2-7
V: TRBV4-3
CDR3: ASSQDQGYEQY